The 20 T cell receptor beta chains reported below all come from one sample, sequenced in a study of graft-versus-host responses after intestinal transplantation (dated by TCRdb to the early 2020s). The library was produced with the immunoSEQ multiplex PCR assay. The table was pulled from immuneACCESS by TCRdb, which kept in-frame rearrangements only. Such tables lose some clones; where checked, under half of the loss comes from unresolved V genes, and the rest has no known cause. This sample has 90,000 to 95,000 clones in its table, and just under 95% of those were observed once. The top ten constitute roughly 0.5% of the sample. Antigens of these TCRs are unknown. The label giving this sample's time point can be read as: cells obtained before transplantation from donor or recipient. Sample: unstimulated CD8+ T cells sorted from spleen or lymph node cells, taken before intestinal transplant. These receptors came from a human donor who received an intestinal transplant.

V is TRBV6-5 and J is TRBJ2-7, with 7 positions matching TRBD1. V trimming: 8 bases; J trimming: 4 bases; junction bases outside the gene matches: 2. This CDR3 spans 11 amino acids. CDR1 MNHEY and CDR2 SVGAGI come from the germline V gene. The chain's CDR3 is CASRDRYEQYF. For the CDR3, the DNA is TGTGCCAGCCGGGACAGATACGAGCAGTACTTC.

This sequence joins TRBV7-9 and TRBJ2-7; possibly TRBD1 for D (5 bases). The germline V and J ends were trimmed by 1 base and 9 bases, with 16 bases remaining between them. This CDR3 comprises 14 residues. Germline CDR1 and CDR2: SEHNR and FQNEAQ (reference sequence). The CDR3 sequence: CASSLVGGPGRQYF. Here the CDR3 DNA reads TGTGCCAGCAGCTTAGTTGGTGGGCCAGGGCGGCAGTACTTC.

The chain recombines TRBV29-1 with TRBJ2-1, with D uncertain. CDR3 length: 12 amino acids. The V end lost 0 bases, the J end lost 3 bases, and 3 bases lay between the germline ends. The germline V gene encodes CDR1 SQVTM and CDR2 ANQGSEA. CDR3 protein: CSVEDSYNEQFF. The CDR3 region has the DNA TGCAGCGTTGAAGATAGCTACAATGAGCAGTTCTTC.

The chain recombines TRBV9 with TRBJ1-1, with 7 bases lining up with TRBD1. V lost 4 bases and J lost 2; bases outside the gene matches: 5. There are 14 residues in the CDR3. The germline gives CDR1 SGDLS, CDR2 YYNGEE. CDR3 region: CASSPTGPNTEAFF. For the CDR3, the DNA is TGTGCCAGCAGCCCGACAGGGCCCAACACTGAAGCTTTCTTT.

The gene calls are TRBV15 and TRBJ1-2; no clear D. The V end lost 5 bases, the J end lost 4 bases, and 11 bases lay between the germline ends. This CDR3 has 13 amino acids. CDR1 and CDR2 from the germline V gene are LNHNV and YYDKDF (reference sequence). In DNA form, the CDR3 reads TGTGCCACCAGCGGATTAGACACCTATGGCTACACCTTC. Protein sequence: CATSGLDTYGYTF.

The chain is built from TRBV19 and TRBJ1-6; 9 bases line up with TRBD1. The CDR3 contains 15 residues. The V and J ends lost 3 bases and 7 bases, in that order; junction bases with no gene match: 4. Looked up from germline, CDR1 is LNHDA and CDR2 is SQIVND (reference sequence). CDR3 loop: CASSISGTGNSPLHF. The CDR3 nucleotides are TGTGCCAGTAGTATTTCCGGGACAGGGAATTCACCCCTCCACTTT.

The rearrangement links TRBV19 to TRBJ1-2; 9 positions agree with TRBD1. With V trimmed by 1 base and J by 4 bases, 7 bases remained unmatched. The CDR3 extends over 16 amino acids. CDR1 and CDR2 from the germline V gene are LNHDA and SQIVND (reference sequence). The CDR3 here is CASSIAHRGPGYGYTF. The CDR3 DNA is TGTGCCAGTAGTATAGCCCACAGGGGGCCCGGCTATGGCTACACCTTC.

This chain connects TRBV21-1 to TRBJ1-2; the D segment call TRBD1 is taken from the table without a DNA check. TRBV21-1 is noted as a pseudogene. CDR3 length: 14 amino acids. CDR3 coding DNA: TGTGCCAGCAGCAAAGCACAACGCAACTATGGCTACACCTTC. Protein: CASSKAQRNYGYTF.

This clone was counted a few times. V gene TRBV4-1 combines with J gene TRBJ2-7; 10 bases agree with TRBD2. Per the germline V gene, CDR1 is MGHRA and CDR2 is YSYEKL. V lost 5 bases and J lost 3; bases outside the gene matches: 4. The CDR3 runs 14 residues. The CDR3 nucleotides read TGCGCCAGCAGCAAAGGACTAGCGGTCTACGAGCAGTACTTC. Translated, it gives CASSKGLAVYEQYF.

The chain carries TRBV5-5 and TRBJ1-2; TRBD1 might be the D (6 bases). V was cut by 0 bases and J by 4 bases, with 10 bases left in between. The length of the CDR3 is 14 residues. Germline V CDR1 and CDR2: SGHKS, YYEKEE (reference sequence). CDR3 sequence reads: CASSLEDSSYGYTF. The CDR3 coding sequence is TGTGCCAGCAGCTTGGAGGACAGTAGCTATGGCTACACCTTC. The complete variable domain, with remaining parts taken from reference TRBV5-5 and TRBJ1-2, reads DAGVTQSPTHLIKTRGQQVTLRCSPISGHKSVSWYQQVLGQGPQFIFQYYEKEERGRGNFPDRFSARQFPNYSSELNVNALLLGDSALYLCASSLEDSSYGYTFGSGTRLTVV.

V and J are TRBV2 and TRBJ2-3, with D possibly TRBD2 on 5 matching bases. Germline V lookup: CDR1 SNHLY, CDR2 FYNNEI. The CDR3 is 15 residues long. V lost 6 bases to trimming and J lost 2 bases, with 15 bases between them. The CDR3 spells CASSPRVSFTDTQYF. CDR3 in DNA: TGTGCCAGCAGCCCGAGGGTATCCTTCACAGATACGCAGTATTTT.

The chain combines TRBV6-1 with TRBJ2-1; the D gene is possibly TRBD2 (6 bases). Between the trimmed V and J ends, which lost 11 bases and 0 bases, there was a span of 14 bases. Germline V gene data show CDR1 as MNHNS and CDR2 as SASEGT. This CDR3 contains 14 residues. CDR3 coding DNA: TGTGCCGGGCCAGGGAGGCGCTCCTACAATGAGCAGTTCTTC. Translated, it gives CAGPGRRSYNEQFF.

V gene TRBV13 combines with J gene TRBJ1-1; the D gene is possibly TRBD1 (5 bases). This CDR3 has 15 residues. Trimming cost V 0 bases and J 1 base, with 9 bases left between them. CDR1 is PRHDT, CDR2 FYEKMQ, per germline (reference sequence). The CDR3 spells CASSLGDSSNTEAFF. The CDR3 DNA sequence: TGTGCCAGCAGCTTAGGCGACAGCTCGAACACTGAAGCTTTCTTT.

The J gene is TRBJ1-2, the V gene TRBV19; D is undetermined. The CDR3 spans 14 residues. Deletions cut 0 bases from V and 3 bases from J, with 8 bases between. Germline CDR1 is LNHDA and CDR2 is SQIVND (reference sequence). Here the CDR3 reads CASSIDLSDYGYTF. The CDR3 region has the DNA TGTGCCAGTAGTATAGATCTGAGTGACTATGGCTACACCTTC.

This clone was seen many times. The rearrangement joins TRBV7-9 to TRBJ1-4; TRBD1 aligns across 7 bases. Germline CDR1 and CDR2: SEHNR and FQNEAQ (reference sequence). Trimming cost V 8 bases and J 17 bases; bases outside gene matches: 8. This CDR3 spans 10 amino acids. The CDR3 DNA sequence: TGTGCCAGCTCCTGCGGACAGGTATTTTTT. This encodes CASSCGQVFF. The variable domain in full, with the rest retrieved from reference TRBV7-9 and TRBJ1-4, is DTGVSQNPRHKITKRGQNVTFRCDPISEHNRLYWYRQTLGQGPEFLTYFQNEAQLEKSRLLSDRFSAERPKGSFSTLEIQRTEQGDSAMYLCASSCGQVFFGSGTQLSVL.

CDR3 loop: CASSMGGFTGYTF. The CDR3 DNA reads TGTGCCAGTAGTATGGGGGGGTTCACTGGCTACACCTTC. J is TRBJ1-2 and V is TRBV19; D may be TRBD1 (5 bases). The V end was cut by 3 bases, the J end by 7 bases, with 12 bases between. CDR1 is LNHDA, CDR2 SQIVND, per germline (reference sequence). This CDR3 comprises 13 residues.

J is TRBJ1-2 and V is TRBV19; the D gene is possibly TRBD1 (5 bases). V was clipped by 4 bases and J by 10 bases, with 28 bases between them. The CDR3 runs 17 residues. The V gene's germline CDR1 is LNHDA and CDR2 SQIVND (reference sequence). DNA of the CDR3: TGTGCCAGTAGTAATGGGATGCTGGCGGGGACGATCAGCGACTACACCTTC. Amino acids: CASSNGMLAGTISDYTF.

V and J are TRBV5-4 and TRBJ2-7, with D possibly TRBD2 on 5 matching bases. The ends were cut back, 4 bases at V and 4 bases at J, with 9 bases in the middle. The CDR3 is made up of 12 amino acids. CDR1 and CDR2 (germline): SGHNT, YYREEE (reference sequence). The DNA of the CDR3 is TGTGCCAGCAGCAAGGACTGGTACGAGCAGTACTTC. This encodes CASSKDWYEQYF.

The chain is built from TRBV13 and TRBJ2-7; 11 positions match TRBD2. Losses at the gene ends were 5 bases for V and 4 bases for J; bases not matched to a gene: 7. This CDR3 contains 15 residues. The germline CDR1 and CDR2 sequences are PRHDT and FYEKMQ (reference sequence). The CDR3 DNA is TGTGCCAGCAGCCCCGGACTAGCGGGCCCATACGAGCAGTACTTC. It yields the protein CASSPGLAGPYEQYF. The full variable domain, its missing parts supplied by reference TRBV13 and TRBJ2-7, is AAGVIQSPRHLIKEKRETATLKCYPIPRHDTVYWYQQGPGQDPQFLISFYEKMQSDKGSIPDRFSAQQFSDYHSELNMSSLELGDSALYFCASSPGLAGPYEQYFGPGTRLTVT.

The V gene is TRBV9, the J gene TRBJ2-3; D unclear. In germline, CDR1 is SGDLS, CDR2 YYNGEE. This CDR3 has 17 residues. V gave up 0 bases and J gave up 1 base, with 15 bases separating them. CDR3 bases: TGTGCCAGCAGCGTAGATGTTAGAAACTACGGCACAGATACGCAGTATTTT. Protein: CASSVDVRNYGTDTQYF.